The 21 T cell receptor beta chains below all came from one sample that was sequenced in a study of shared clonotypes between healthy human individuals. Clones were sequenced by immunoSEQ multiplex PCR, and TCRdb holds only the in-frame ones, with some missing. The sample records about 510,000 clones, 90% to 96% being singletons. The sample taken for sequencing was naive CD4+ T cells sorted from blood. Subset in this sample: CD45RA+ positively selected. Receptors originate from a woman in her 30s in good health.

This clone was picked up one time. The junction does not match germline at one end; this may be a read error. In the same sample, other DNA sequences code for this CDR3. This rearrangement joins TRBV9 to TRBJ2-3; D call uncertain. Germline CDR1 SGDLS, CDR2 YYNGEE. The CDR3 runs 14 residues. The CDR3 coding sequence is TGCGCCAGCAGCATTCGCCCTTCCTCAGATACGCAGTATTTT. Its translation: CASSIRPSSDTQYF. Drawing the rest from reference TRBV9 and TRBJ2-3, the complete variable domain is DSGVTQTPKHLITATGQRVTLRCSPRSGDLSVYWYQQSLDQGLQFLIQYYNGEERAKGNILERFSAQQFPDLHSELNLSSLELGDSALYFCASSIRPSSDTQYFGPGTRLTVL.

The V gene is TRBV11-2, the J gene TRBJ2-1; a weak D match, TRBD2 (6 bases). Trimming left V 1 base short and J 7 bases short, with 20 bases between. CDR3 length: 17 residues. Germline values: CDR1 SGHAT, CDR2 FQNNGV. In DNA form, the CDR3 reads TGTGCCAGCAGCTTAGGGTACGGGGGAGGCACGGGGAATGAGCAGTTCTTC. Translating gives CASSLGYGGGTGNEQFF. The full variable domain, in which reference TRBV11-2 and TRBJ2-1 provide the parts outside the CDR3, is EAGVAQSPRYKIIEKRQSVAFWCNPISGHATLYWYQQILGQGPKLLIQFQNNGVVDDSQLPKDRFSAERLKGVDSTLKIQPAKLEDSAVYLCASSLGYGGGTGNEQFFGPGTRLTVL.

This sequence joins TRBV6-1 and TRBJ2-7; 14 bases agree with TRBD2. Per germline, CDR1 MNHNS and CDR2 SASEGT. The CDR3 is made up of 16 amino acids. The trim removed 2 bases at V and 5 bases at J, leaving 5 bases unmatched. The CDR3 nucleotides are TGTGCCAGCAGTGAACGCCTGGGACTAGCGGGAGACGAGCAGTACTTC. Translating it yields CASSERLGLAGDEQYF.

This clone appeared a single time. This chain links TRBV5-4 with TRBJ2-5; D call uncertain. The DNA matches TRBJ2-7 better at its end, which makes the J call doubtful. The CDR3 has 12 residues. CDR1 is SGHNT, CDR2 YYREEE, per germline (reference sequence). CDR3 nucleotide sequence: TGTGCCAGCAGCTTTATATCCTACGAGCAGTACTTC. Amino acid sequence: CASSFISYEQYF.

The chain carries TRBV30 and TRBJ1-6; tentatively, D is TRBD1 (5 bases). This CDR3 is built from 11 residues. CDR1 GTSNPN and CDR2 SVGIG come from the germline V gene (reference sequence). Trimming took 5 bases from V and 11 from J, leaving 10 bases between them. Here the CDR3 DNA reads TGTGCCTGGGCCGGGGGGACACCCCTCCACTTT. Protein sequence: CAWAGGTPLHF. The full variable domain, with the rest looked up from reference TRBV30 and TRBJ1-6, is SQTIHQWPATLVQPVGSPLSLECTVEGTSNPNLYWYRQAAGRGLQLLFYSVGIGQISSEVPQNLSASRPQDRQFILSSKKLLLSDSGFYLCAWAGGTPLHFGNGTRLTVT.

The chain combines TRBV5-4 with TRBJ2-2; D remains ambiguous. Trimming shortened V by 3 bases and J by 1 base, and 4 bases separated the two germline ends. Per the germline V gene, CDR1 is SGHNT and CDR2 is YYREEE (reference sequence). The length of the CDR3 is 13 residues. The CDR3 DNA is TGTGCCAGCAGCTGGTTGAACACCGGGGAGCTGTTTTTT. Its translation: CASSWLNTGELFF.

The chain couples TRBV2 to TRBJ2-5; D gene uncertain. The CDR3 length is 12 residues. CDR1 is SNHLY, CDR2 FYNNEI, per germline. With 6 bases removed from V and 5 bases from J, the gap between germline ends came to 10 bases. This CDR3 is CASRTASETQYF. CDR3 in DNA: TGTGCCAGCAGGACTGCGTCGGAGACCCAGTACTTC. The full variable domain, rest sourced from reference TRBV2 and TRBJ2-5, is EPEVTQTPSHQVTQMGQEVILRCVPISNHLYFYWYRQILGQKVEFLVSFYNNEISEKSEIFDDQFSVERPDGSNFTLKIRSTKLEDSAMYFCASRTASETQYFGPGTRLLVL.

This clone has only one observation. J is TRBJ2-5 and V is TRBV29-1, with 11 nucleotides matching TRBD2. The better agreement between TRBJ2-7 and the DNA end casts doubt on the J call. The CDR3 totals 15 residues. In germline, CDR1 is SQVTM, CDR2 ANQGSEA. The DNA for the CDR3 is TGCAGCGTTGAAGGGACTAGCGGGCTAAACTACGAGCAGTACTTC. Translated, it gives CSVEGTSGLNYEQYF.

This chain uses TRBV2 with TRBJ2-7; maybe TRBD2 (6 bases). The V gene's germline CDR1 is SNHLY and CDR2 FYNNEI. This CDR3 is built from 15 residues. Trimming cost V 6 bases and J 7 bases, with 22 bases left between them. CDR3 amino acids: CASSPAGSSTEEQYF. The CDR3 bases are TGTGCCAGCAGCCCAGCGGGCTCTTCTACGGAGGAGCAGTACTTC.

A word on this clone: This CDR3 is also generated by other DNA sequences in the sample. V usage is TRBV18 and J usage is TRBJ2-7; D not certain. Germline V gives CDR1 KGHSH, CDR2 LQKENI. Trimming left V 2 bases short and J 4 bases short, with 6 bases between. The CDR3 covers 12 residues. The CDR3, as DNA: TGTGCCAGCTCACCAGGCAGGTACGAGCAGTACTTC. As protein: CASSPGRYEQYF.

This chain's CDR3 is CASTWGGRAYNEQFF. The CDR3 bases are TGTGCCAGTACCTGGGGCGGGAGGGCCTACAATGAGCAGTTCTTC. The chain joins TRBV19 to TRBJ2-1; 9 bases match TRBD2. Trimming at V came to 7 bases and at J to 2 bases, leaving 6 bases not matched to a gene. The CDR3 has 15 residues. CDR1 LNHDA and CDR2 SQIVND come from the germline V gene (reference sequence).

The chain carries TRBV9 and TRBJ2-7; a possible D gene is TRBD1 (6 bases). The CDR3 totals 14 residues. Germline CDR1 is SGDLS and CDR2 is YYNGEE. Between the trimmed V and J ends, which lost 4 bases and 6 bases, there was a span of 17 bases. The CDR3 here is CASSPQPGVPEQYF. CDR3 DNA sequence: TGTGCCAGCAGCCCCCAGCCAGGGGTACCCGAGCAGTACTTC.

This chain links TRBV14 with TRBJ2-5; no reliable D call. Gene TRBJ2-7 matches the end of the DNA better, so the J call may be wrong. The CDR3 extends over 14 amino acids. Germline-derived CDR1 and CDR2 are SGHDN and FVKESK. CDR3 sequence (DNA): TGTGCCAGCAGCCTGATGGACGCGACCTACGAGCAGTACTTC. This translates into CASSLMDATYEQYF.

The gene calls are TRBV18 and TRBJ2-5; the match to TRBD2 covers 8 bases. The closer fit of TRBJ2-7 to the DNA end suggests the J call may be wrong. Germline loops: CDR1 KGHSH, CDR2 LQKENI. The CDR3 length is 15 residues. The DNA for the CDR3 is TGTGCCAGCTCACCACTTAGCGGGGAGTCCTACGAGCAGTACTTC. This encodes CASSPLSGESYEQYF.

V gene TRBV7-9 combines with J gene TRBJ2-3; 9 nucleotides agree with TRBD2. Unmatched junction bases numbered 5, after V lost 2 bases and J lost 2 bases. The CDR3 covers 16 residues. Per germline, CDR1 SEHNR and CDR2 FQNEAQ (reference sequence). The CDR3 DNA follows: TGTGCCAGCAGCTTACAGGCGGGAGGGCCCACAGATACGCAGTATTTT. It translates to CASSLQAGGPTDTQYF.

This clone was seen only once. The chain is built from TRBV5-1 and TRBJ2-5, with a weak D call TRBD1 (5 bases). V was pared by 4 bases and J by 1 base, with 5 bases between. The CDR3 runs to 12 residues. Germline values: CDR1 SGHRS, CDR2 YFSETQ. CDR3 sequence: CASSDSQETQYF. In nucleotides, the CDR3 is TGCGCCAGCAGCGACAGCCAAGAGACCCAGTACTTC.

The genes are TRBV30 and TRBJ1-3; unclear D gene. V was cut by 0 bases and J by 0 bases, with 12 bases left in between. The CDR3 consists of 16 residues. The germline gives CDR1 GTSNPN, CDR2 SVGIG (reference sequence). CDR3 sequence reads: CAWSVNSAVSGNTIYF. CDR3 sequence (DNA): TGTGCCTGGAGTGTAAATAGCGCCGTCTCTGGAAACACCATATATTTT.

This CDR3 is CASSLVGDLGVSYEQYF. The CDR3 nucleotides are TGTGCCAGCAGCTTAGTGGGGGATCTCGGTGTCTCCTACGAGCAGTACTTC. V is TRBV13 and J is TRBJ2-7; perhaps D is TRBD1 or TRBD2 (5 bases each). CDR3 length: 17 amino acids. Germline V gene lookup returns CDR1 PRHDT and CDR2 FYEKMQ (reference sequence). The V gene lost 1 base and the J gene lost 0 bases, with 16 bases spanning the gap. Complete variable domain (other parts from reference TRBV13 and TRBJ2-7): AAGVIQSPRHLIKEKRETATLKCYPIPRHDTVYWYQQGPGQDPQFLISFYEKMQSDKGSIPDRFSAQQFSDYHSELNMSSLELGDSALYFCASSLVGDLGVSYEQYFGPGTRLTVT.

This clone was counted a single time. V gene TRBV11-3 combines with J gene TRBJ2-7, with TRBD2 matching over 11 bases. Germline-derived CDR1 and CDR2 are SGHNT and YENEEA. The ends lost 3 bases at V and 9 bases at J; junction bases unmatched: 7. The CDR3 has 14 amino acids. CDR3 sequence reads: CASSLGGLAALQYF. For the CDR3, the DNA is TGTGCCAGCAGCTTGGGGGGACTAGCGGCTCTGCAGTACTTC.

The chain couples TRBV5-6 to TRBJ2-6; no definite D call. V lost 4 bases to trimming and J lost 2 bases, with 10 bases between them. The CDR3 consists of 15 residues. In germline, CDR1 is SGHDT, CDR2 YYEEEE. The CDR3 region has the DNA TGTGCCAGCAGCCGCCGTCAGCCTGGGGCCAACGTCCTGACTTTC. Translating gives CASSRRQPGANVLTF.

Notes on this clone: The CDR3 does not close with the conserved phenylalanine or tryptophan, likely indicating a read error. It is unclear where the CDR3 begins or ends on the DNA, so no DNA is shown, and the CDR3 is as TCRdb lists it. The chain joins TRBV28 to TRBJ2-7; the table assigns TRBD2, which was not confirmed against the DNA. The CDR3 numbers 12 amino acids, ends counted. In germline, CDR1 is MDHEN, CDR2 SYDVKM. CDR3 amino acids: CASGERAFPESL.